The rows below give T cell receptor beta chains drawn from one sample of a study of OX40 agonist ivuxolimab in advanced cancers. Sequenced by immunoSEQ multiplex PCR; TCRdb stores in-frame clones only, minus some. This table has roughly 93,000 clones, under 90% appearing once. The sequencing used CD4+ or CD8+ T cells sorted from blood, collected in a trial of the OX40 agonist ivuxolimab. These receptors all come from an adult with an advanced solid tumor such as melanoma, head and neck, liver or kidney cancer. Both conserved end residues are part of each CDR3. A D gene is named only where the DNA matches it firmly. Not every row has a clone size; where given, it reads once, few, many or a size class.

j_call v_call d_call clone_size cdr3_aa cdr3_nt
TRBJ2-7 TRBV21-1 NA NA CASSIRDIGFGAYEQYF TGTGCCAGCAGCATCCGGGACATCGGATTTGGAGCCTACGAGCAGTACTTC
TRBJ2-1 TRBV7-2 NA NA CASSLAHATYNEQFF TGTGCCAGCAGCTTAGCTCACGCGACCTACAATGAGCAGTTCTTC
TRBJ1-1 TRBV19 NA NA CASSSRAGNTEAFF TGTGCCAGTAGTTCCCGAGCGGGGAACACTGAAGCTTTCTTT
TRBJ1-5 TRBV6-5 NA NA CASSIDRGNQPQHF TGTGCCAGCAGCATTGACAGAGGCAATCAGCCCCAGCATTTT
TRBJ2-7 TRBV5-6 TRBD1 NA CASSLTTGTGGGVQYF TGTGCCAGCAGCCTAACAACCGGGACAGGGGGCGGGGTGCAGTACTTC
TRBJ2-5 TRBV18 TRBD2 once CASSPRLAGGGPETQYF TGTGCCAGCTCACCACGGCTAGCGGGAGGGGGTCCAGAGACCCAGTACTTC
TRBJ1-1 TRBV18 NA NA CASSPVVRGNTEAFF TGTGCCAGCTCACCAGTAGTAAGAGGGAACACTGAAGCTTTCTTT
TRBJ2-3 TRBV6-1 NA NA CASSEGWLVDTQYF TGTGCCAGCAGTGAAGGGTGGTTGGTAGATACGCAGTATTTT
TRBJ2-1 TRBV13 TRBD2 NA CASSGGPGTSGISYNEQFF TGTGCCAGCAGCGGCGGGCCCGGGACTAGCGGGATTTCCTACAATGAGCAGTTCTTC
TRBJ1-2 TRBV6-1 NA NA CASSEYLFYGYTF TGTGCCAGCAGTGAATATCTGTTCTATGGCTACACCTTC
TRBJ1-2 TRBV7-2 NA once CASSLVGFGYTF TGTGCCAGCAGCTTAGTGGGGTTTGGCTACACCTTC
TRBJ1-6 TRBV5-1 TRBD1 NA CASSPRQGERSPLHF TGCGCCAGCAGCCCCAGACAGGGGGAGAGGTCACCCCTCCACTTT
TRBJ2-3 TRBV27 NA NA CASSLVIGTDTQYF TGTGCCAGCAGTTTAGTAATTGGAACAGATACGCAGTATTTT
TRBJ2-3 TRBV5-6 NA NA CASSSTDTQYF TGTGCCAGCAGCTCCACAGATACGCAGTATTTT
TRBJ2-2 TRBV19 NA NA CASSMGWEAGELFF TGTGCCAGTAGTATGGGGTGGGAGGCCGGGGAGCTGTTTTTT
TRBJ1-5 TRBV9 NA once CASSPERGGGQPQHF TGTGCCAGCAGCCCCGAACGGGGGGGTGGGCAGCCCCAGCATTTT
TRBJ2-7 TRBV27 NA NA CASSSRSSYEQYF TGTGCCAGCAGTTCCCGCAGCTCCTACGAGCAGTACTTC
TRBJ1-2 TRBV7-8 NA NA CASSGDEVDYGYTF TGTGCCAGCAGCGGAGATGAGGTGGACTATGGCTACACCTTC
TRBJ2-5 TRBV19 NA NA CASSIAGLYQETQYF TGTGCCAGTAGTATTGCGGGATTGTACCAAGAGACCCAGTACTTC
TRBJ2-1 TRBV19 TRBD1 once CASSMWTGTLYNEQFF TGTGCCAGTAGTATGTGGACAGGGACCCTCTACAATGAGCAGTTCTTC
TRBJ2-7 TRBV19 NA NA CASSIEDGPYEQYF TGTGCCAGTAGTATCGAGGACGGCCCCTACGAGCAGTACTTC
TRBJ2-1 TRBV7-9 NA NA CASSSGTLYNEQFF TGTGCCAGCAGCTCGGGGACTCTCTACAATGAGCAGTTCTTC
TRBJ2-5 TRBV2 NA NA CASSVGRGSQETQYF TGTGCCAGCAGTGTCGGCAGGGGCAGCCAAGAGACCCAGTACTTC
TRBJ1-2 TRBV12-5 NA NA CASGLAPETAYGYTF TGTGCTAGTGGTTTGGCCCCCGAGACAGCCTATGGCTACACCTTC
TRBJ1-3 TRBV19 TRBD1 NA CASSALFRDRGGNTIYF TGTGCCAGTAGCGCCCTGTTCCGGGACAGGGGAGGAAACACCATATATTTT
TRBJ2-6 TRBV18 NA NA CASSPPRATGANVLTF TGTGCCAGCTCACCGCCGAGGGCTACAGGGGCCAACGTCCTGACTTTC
TRBJ1-1 TRBV27 NA NA CASSPRGTEAFF TGTGCCAGCAGTCCCCGGGGGACTGAAGCTTTCTTT
TRBJ2-2 TRBV27 NA NA CASSLFRVTGELFF TGTGCCAGCAGTTTGTTTCGGGTCACCGGGGAGCTGTTTTTT
TRBJ2-7 TRBV2 NA NA CASSYGEQYF TGTGCCAGCAGCTACGGGGAGCAGTACTTC
TRBJ2-2 TRBV6-5 NA once CASSYSGTPGELFF TGTGCCAGCAGTTACTCAGGGACCCCCGGGGAGCTGTTTTTT
TRBJ1-1 TRBV6-6 NA NA CASRTGDGPEAFF TGTGCCAGCCGGACGGGGGATGGACCTGAAGCTTTCTTT
TRBJ1-1 TRBV6-5 TRBD1 once CASRPQDRGTEAFF TGTGCCAGCAGACCCCAGGACAGGGGCACTGAAGCTTTCTTT
TRBJ2-7 TRBV5-1 NA NA CASSLYRDPSYEQYF TGCGCCAGCAGCTTATACCGGGATCCCTCCTACGAGCAGTACTTC
TRBJ2-7 TRBV19 NA NA CASTPSGYSGEQYF TGTGCCAGTACCCCGAGTGGGTATTCCGGCGAGCAGTACTTC
TRBJ2-7 TRBV14 NA NA CASSQEAGEQYF TGTGCCAGCAGCCAAGAGGCGGGCGAGCAGTACTTC
TRBJ2-5 TRBV9 TRBD1 NA CASSATGGLTETQYF TGTGCCAGCAGCGCGACAGGGGGTCTAACGGAGACCCAGTACTTC
TRBJ2-2 TRBV19 TRBD1 NA CASDGQGGTGELFF TGTGCCAGTGACGGACAGGGGGGCACCGGGGAGCTGTTTTTT
TRBJ2-3 TRBV11-1 TRBD2 NA CASSPLDGRADTQYF TGTGCCAGCAGCCCACTGGACGGGAGGGCAGATACGCAGTATTTT
TRBJ2-7 TRBV5-3 NA NA CARSLGARGEHEQYF TGTGCCAGAAGCTTGGGGGCCAGGGGCGAGCACGAGCAGTACTTC
TRBJ1-1 TRBV27 NA once CASSTKSMNTEAFF TGTGCCAGCAGTACCAAATCCATGAACACTGAAGCTTTCTTT
TRBJ2-3 TRBV7-2 NA NA CASSQRGTDTQYF TGTGCCAGCAGTCAGCGGGGCACAGATACGCAGTATTTT
TRBJ2-5 TRBV10-3 TRBD2 NA CAISGGSGRSETQYF TGTGCCATCAGTGGCGGGAGCGGGAGGTCCGAGACCCAGTACTTC
TRBJ2-3 TRBV19 TRBD1 once CASNPRGQGSTDTQYF TGTGCCAGTAACCCGAGGGGACAGGGAAGCACAGATACGCAGTATTTT
TRBJ2-1 TRBV20-1 NA NA CSANSYNEQFF TGCAGTGCCAACTCCTACAATGAGCAGTTCTTC
TRBJ1-1 TRBV7-9 NA NA CASSPSGNTEAFF TGTGCCAGCAGCCCGTCGGGGAACACTGAAGCTTTCTTT
TRBJ2-2 TRBV7-9 NA NA CASSTGYANTGELFF TGTGCCAGCAGCACAGGGTACGCGAACACCGGGGAGCTGTTTTTT
TRBJ2-7 TRBV5-4 TRBD2 NA CASSTSGGSYEQYF TGTGCCAGCAGCACTAGCGGGGGCAGCTACGAGCAGTACTTC
TRBJ2-7 TRBV7-9 TRBD1 NA CASSLADRAYEQYF TGTGCCAGCAGCTTAGCTGACAGGGCGTACGAGCAGTACTTC
TRBJ2-3 TRBV7-9 NA NA CASSLARLARNPSTDTQYF TGTGCCAGCAGCTTAGCGAGGCTAGCGAGGAACCCTAGCACAGATACGCAGTATTTT
TRBJ2-3 TRBV6-5 NA few CASTRGDTQYF TGTGCCAGCACCCGGGGGGATACGCAGTATTTT
TRBJ1-5 TRBV7-2 NA NA CASSYPEGAGQPQHF TGTGCCAGCAGCTACCCAGAAGGGGCTGGTCAGCCCCAGCATTTT
TRBJ1-6 TRBV7-9 TRBD1 NA CASSLVGQSSYNSPLHF TGTGCCAGCAGCTTAGTGGGACAGAGCTCCTATAATTCACCCCTCCACTTT
TRBJ2-7 TRBV7-9 TRBD2 NA CASSNASGRNEQYF TGTGCCAGCAGCAACGCTAGCGGGAGGAACGAGCAGTACTTC
TRBJ2-7 TRBV21-1 NA few CASSKDQGRPYEQYF TGTGCCAGCAGCAAAGACCAGGGGAGGCCCTACGAGCAGTACTTC
TRBJ2-7 TRBV15 NA few CATWGLGREQYF TGTGCCACCTGGGGCCTCGGCAGGGAGCAGTACTTC
TRBJ2-1 TRBV4-3 NA NA CASSQGEGTYNEQFF TGCGCCAGCAGCCAAGGAGAGGGTACCTACAATGAGCAGTTCTTC